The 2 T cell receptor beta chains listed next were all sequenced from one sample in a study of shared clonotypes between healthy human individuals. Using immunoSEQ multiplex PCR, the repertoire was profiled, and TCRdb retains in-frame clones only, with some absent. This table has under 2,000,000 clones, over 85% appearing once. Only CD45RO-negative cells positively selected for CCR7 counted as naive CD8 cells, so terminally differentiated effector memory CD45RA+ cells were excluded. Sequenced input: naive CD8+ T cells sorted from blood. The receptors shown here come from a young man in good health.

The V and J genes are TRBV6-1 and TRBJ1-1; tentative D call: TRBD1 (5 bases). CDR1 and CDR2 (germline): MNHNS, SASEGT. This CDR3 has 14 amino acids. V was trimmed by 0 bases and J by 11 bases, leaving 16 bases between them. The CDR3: CASSEARSPEGAFF. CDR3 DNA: TGTGCCAGCAGTGAAGCAAGAAGCCCGGAGGGGGCTTTCTTT.

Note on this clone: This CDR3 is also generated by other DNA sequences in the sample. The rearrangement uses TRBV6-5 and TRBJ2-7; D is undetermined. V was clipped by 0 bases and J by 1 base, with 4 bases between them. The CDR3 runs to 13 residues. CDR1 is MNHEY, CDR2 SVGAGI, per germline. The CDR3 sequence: CASSYSGSYEQYF. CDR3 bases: TGTGCCAGCAGTTACTCGGGGTCCTACGAGCAGTACTTC.